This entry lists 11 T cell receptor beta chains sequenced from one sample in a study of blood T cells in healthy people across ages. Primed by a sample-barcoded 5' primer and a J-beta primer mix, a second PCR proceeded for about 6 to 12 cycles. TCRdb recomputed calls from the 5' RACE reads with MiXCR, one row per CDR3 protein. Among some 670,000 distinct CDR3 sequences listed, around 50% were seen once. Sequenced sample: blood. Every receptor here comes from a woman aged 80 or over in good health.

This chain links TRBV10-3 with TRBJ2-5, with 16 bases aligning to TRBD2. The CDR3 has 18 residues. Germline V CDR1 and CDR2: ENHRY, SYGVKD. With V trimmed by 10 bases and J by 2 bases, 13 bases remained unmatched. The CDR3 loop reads CASKGGTSGRALQETQYF. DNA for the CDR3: TGTGCCAGCAAGGGGGGGACTAGCGGGAGGGCCCTTCAAGAGACCCAGTACTTC.

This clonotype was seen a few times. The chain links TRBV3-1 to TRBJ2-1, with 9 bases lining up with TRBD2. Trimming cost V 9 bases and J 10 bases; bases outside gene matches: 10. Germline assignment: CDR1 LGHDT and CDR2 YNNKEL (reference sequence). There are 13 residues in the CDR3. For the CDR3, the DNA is TGTGCCAGTAGCGGGAGACCCTTGGCGGAGCAGTTCTTC. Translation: CASSGRPLAEQFF.

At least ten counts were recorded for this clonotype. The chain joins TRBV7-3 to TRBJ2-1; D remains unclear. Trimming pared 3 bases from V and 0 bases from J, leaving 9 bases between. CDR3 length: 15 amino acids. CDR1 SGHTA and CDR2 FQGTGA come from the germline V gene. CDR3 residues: CASSFGPLSYNEQFF. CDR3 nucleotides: TGTGCCAGCAGCTTCGGACCTCTCTCCTACAATGAGCAGTTCTTC. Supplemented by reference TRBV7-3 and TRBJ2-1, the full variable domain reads GAGVSQTPSNKVTEKGKYVELRCDPISGHTALYWYRQSLGQGPEFLIYFQGTGAADDSGLPNDRFFAVRPEGSVSTLKIQRTERGDSAVYLCASSFGPLSYNEQFFGPGTRLTVL.

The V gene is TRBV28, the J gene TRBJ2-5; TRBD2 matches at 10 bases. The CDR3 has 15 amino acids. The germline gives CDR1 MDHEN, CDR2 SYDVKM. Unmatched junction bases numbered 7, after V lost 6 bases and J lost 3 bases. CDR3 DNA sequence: TGTGCCAGCAGGCTAGCGGGAGCAGGAAAAGAGACCCAGTACTTC. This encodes CASRLAGAGKETQYF.

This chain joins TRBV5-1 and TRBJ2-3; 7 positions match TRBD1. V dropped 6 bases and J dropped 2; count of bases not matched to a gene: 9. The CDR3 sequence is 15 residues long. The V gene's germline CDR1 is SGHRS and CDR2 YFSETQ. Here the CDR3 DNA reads TGCGCCAGCAACAGCCCCGGGACAGCCACAGATACGCAGTATTTT. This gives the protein CASNSPGTATDTQYF.

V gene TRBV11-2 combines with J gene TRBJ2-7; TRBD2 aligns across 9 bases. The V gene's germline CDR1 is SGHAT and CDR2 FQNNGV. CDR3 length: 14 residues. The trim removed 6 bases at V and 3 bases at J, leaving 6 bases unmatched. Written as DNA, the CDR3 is TGTGCCAGCAGACAGAGCGGGAGGAACTACGAGCAGTACTTC. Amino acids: CASRQSGRNYEQYF.

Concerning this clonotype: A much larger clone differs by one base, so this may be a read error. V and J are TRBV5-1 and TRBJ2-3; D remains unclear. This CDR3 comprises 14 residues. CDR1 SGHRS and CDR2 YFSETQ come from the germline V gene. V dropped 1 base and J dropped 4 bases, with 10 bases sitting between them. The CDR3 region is CASSLFDGPDTQYF. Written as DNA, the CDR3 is TGCGCCAGCAGCTTGTTTGACGGTCCAGATACGCAGTATTTT.

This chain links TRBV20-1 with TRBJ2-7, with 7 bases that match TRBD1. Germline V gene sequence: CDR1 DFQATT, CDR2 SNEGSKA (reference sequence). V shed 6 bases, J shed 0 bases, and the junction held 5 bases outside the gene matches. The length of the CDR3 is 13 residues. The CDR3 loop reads CSASDRDSYEQYF. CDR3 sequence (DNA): TGCAGTGCGTCAGACAGGGACTCCTACGAGCAGTACTTC.

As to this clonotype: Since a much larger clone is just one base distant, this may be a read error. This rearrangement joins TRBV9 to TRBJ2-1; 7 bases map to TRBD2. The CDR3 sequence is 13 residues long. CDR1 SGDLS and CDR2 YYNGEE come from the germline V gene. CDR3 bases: TGTGCCAGCACTGGCGGGAGCTACAATGGGCAGTTCTTC. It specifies CASTGGSYNGQFF.

DNA for the CDR3: TGCAGTGCCGCTCGACTAGCGGGAGTCCACGAGCAGTACTTC. This gives the protein CSAARLAGVHEQYF. The chain uses TRBV20-1 and TRBJ2-7; 12 nucleotides match TRBD2. Germline CDR1 and CDR2: DFQATT and SNEGSKA (reference sequence). The CDR3 is 14 amino acids. The V gene end was trimmed by 6 bases and the J gene end by 5 bases; junction bases not matched to a gene: 8.

The CDR3 DNA reads as TGCAGTGCTAAGGCAGATACGCAGTATTTT. It translates to CSAKADTQYF. The gene calls are TRBV20-1 and TRBJ2-3, with D hard to call. The length of the CDR3 is 10 residues. The ends were cut back, 4 bases at V and 4 bases at J, with 3 bases in the middle. Germline V lookup: CDR1 DFQATT, CDR2 SNEGSKA (reference sequence).